One and the same sample provided the 2 T cell receptor beta chains below, sequenced in a study of OX40 agonist ivuxolimab in advanced cancers. The repertoire was sequenced with immunoSEQ multiplex PCR; TCRdb's copy has only in-frame clones and lacks some. The repertoire holds about 58,000 clones, with more than 80% as singletons. Sequences were derived from CD4+ or CD8+ T cells sorted from blood, sampled in a trial of the OX40 agonist ivuxolimab. These receptors came from an adult with an advanced solid tumor such as melanoma, head and neck, liver or kidney cancer.

This clone turned up a few times. The chain links TRBV10-3 to TRBJ1-5; 7 nucleotides line up with TRBD1. The length of the CDR3 is 14 residues. CDR1 ENHRY and CDR2 SYGVKD come from the germline V gene. V lost 2 bases and J lost 5; bases outside the gene matches: 3. The CDR3, as DNA: TGTGCCATCAGTGAGGGACAGGTGGATCAGCCCCAGCATTTT. Its translation: CAISEGQVDQPQHF.

The rearrangement joins TRBV7-9 to TRBJ1-5; 10 bases match TRBD1. Germline-derived CDR1 and CDR2 are SEHNR and FQNEAQ (reference sequence). The ends lost 5 bases at V and 0 bases at J; junction bases unmatched: 7. The CDR3 covers 17 residues. DNA of the CDR3: TGTGCCAGCAGCACCGGACAGGGGGATTATAGCAATCAGCCCCAGCATTTT. Residues: CASSTGQGDYSNQPQHF. The full variable domain, rest sourced from reference TRBV7-9 and TRBJ1-5, is DTGVSQNPRHKITKRGQNVTFRCDPISEHNRLYWYRQTLGQGPEFLTYFQNEAQLEKSRLLSDRFSAERPKGSFSTLEIQRTEQGDSAMYLCASSTGQGDYSNQPQHFGDGTRLSIL.